What follows is one T cell receptor (beta chain) and its context. Its specific antigen is unknown. Per-base qualities were not stored, and no clone one base away is much larger. This record belongs to a study of PD-L1 blockade in urothelial cancer (dated by TCRdb to about 2017). Background for the entire study: Therapy was started in the mid-2010s for all patients, and atezolizumab 1,200 mg was administered intravenously every 3 weeks. About 90% of the 29 patients were males with bladder-origin urothelial cancer, and about two thirds of the roughly 30 reported a prior smoking history. An ECOG performance status of 0 or 1 was recorded for the patients, and 0 to 3 prior chemotherapy regimens had been received by the patients. Blood samples were analyzed at 3 weeks after treatment start (second dose) and at 6 weeks after treatment start. Blood samples gave median yields of roughly 150,000 T cells and 82,636 unique TCRs, along with a median clonality of approximately 0.084. The study was an exploratory multi-omic analysis of somatic, immune and clinical correlates of response to PD-L1 blockade with atezolizumab in urothelial cancer. Pretreatment tumor samples and matched peripheral blood, collected serially before and after atezolizumab treatment, underwent TCR sequencing. Durable clinical benefit meant progression-free survival longer than 6 months, and TCR features were also tested against progression-free and overall survival. In the same patients who had TCR sequencing, pretreatment tumors also underwent whole exome sequencing and RNA sequencing. Eight to ten patients achieved durable clinical benefit and roughly 20 did not. Pretreatment blood TCR-seq was available for 27 to 30 patients, at least one posttreatment blood collection was obtained for some 24 patients, and tumor TCR-seq was available for some 24 patients. Study-level results and caveats: Because the sample size was small (n ≈ 31) and many of the analyses were exploratory, the results are meant to be hypothesis-generating. Improved progression-free and overall survival was associated with having pretreatment peripheral blood TCR clonality below the median. Greater expansion of tumor-associated TCR clones in peripheral blood 3 weeks after the start of treatment was observed in patients with durable benefit (n of about 21, p = 0.022).

A cohort of about 27 patients with locally advanced or metastatic urothelial carcinoma, treated at Memorial Sloan Kettering on a trial protocol, was included. Peripheral blood mononuclear cells were collected from each patient pretreatment and during treatment, giving between 1 and 8 total time points per patient. The Qiagen DNeasy Blood extraction kit was used to purify genomic DNA from total PBMCs and tumor samples. PBMCs were collected pretreatment and during treatment, and were isolated and stored as previously described. Per the germline V gene, MNHEY is the CDR1 and SVGAGI is the CDR2. Trimming costs V 4 bases and J 3 bases, and their ends lie 7 bases apart. Taken from cysteine to phenylalanine, the CDR3 has 12 residues. The retained sequence is limited to the CDR3, 36 bases, with the frame set at the first base. Synthetic TCR analog templates were spiked into each PCR to estimate absolute template abundance from read counts. The immunoSEQ assay was used to amplify TCRbeta CDR3 regions from genomic DNA with bias-controlled V and J gene primers. Sequencing of rearranged TCRbeta segments was performed at approximately 20X coverage. The published analysis was carried out like this. Sequencing errors were corrected by clustering, and CDR3s were annotated against IMGT so that V, D and J genes could be assigned. Downstream analyses used only productive TCRbeta rearrangements, leaving out any out-of-frame or stop-codon sequences. Clonality was calculated as one minus the Shannon entropy normalized by the log of the number of unique productive sequences. Clones differing between time points or between blood and tumor were identified using Fisher's exact test with Benjamini-Hochberg correction, with an adjusted p below 0.01 applied as the threshold. Held by TCRdb, this immuneACCESS table contains in-frame sequences only and omits some clones. Under half of the omission traces to an unresolved V gene where checked; the cause of the rest is unknown. D and trimming were read from the DNA, whereas the V and J calls and clone size are those reported in that table. The sample profile shows approximately 39,000 clones; about 89% of them were found once. The ten largest make up around 2% of the sample.

This receptor was identified in a man aged 60-69 years with urothelial cancer. The rearranged chain carries TRBV6-5 and TRBJ2-7, with TRBD1 perhaps the D gene, on 5 matching bases. The sequencing used PBMCs, collected around atezolizumab (anti-PD-L1) treatment. The bases read TGTGCCAGCAGTTTGCAGGGCTACGAGCAGTACTTC. Its coded protein is CASSLQGYEQYF.